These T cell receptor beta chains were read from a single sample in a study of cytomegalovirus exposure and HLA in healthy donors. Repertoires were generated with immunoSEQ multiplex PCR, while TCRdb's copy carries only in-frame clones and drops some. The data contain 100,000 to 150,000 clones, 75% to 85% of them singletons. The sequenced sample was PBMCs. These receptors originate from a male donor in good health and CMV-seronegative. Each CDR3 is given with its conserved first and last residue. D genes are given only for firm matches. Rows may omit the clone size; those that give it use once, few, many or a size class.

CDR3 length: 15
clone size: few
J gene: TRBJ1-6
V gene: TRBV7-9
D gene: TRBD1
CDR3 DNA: TGTTCCAGCAGCGAACCCAGGGGGCAGGGTTCACCCCTCCACTTT
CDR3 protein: CSSSEPRGQGSPLHF

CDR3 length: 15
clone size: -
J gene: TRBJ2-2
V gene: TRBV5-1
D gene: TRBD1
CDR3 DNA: TGCGCCAGCAGCTTGGTAGCAGGGGGAACCGGGGAGCTGTTTTTT
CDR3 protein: CASSLVAGGTGELFF

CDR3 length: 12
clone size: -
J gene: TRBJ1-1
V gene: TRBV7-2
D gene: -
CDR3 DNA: TGTGCCAGCAGCTTAGACAGGGCTCAAGCTTTCTTT
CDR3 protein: CASSLDRAQAFF

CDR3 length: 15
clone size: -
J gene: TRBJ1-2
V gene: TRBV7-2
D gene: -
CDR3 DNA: TGTGCCAGCAGCACGGGACTGCCCCCCGTTGGAGGCTACACCTTC
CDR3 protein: CASSTGLPPVGGYTF

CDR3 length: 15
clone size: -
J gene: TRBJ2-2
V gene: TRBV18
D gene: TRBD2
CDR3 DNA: TGTGCCAGCTCGAGAATAGCGGGAGTGACCGGGGAGCTGTTTTTT
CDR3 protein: CASSRIAGVTGELFF

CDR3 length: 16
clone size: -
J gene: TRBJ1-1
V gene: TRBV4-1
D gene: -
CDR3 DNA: TGCGCCAGCAGCCAAGAGGGATTCGCCAGGGGCACTGAAGCTTTCTTT
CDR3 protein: CASSQEGFARGTEAFF

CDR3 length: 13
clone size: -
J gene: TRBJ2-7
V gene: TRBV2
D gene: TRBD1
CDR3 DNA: TGTGCCGGCCAGGACAGGCCCAGGGACGAGCAGTACTTC
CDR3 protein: CAGQDRPRDEQYF

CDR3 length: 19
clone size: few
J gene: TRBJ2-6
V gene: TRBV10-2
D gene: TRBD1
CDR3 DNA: TGCGCCAGCAGTGAGTCTGGACAGGGCAAGATGGCTGGGGCCAACGTCCTGACTTTC
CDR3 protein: CASSESGQGKMAGANVLTF

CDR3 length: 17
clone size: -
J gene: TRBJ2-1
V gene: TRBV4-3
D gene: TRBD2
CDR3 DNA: TGCGCCAGCAGCCAAAGCATTCTAGCGGGGGGGTACAATGAGCAGTTCTTC
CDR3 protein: CASSQSILAGGYNEQFF

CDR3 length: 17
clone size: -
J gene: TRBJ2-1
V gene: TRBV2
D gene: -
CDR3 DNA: TGTGCCAGCCTGGCTCCTATTCCGAAGCGGACCTACAATGAGCAGTTCTTC
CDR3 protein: CASLAPIPKRTYNEQFF

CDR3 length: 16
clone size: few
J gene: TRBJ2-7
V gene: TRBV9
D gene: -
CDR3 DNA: TGTGCCAGCAGCCCATTGTTAGGGACAAGTTCCTACGAGCAGTACTTC
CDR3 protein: CASSPLLGTSSYEQYF

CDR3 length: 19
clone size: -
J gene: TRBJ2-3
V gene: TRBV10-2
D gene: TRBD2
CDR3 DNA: TGCGCCAGCAGTGACGCAGGGGGCAGGGTAGCGGGAGGGATAGATACGCAGTATTTT
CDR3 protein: CASSDAGGRVAGGIDTQYF

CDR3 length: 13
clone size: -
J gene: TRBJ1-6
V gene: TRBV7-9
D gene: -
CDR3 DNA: TGTGCCAGCAGGCAGGGGTATAATTCACCCCTCCACTTT
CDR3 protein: CASRQGYNSPLHF

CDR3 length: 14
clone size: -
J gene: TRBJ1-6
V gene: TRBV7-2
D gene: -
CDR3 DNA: TGTGCCAGCAGCTTGGTACAGGGCAATCCACCCCTCCACTTT
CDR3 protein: CASSLVQGNPPLHF

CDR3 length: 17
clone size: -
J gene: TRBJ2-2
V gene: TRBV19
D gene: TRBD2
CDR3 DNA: TGTGCCAGTAGTATATACGGGCTAGCGGGAAACACCGGGGAGCTGTTTTTT
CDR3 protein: CASSIYGLAGNTGELFF

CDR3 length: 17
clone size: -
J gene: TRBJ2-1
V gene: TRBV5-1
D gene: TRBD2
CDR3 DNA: TGCGTCAGCAGCTTTGGGGCTAGCGGGAGCTCCTACAATGAGCAGTTCTTC
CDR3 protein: CVSSFGASGSSYNEQFF

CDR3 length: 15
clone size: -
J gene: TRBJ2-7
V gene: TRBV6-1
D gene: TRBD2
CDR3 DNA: TGTGCCAGCAGTGCTAGGACTAGCGGGAGTTACGAGCAGTACTTC
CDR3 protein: CASSARTSGSYEQYF

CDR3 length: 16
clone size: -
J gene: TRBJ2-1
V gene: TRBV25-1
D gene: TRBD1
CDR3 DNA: TGTGCCAGCAGTGAAACAGGGGGCGTCGTCCACAATGAGCAGTTCTTC
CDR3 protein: CASSETGGVVHNEQFF

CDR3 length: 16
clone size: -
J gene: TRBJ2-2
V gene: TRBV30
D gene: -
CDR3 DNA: TGTGCCTGGAGTGTACCCTTCCAGGGAAGCACCGGGGAGCTGTTTTTT
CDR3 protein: CAWSVPFQGSTGELFF

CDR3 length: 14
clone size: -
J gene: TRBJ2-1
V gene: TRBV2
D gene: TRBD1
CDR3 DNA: TGTGCCAGCACTGGACAGGGAATGAGGAATGAGCAGTTCTTC
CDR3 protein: CASTGQGMRNEQFF

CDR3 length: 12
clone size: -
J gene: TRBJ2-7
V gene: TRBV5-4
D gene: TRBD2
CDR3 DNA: TGTGCCAGCAGCCCCGGGACTAGCGAGCAGTACTTC
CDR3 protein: CASSPGTSEQYF

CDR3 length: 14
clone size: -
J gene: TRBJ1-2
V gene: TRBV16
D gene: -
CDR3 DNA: TGTGCCAGCAGCCAATCGACCTCATTAGCTGGCTACACCTTC
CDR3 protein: CASSQSTSLAGYTF

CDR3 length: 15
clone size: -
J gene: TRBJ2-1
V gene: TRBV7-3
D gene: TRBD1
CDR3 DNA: TGTGCCAGCAGCCCCGGGACAGGCGTCTACAATGAGCAGTTCTTC
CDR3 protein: CASSPGTGVYNEQFF

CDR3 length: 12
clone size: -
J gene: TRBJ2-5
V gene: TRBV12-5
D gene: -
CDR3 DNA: TGTGCTAGTGGGCCGAATTTTAGACACGAGTACTTC
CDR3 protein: CASGPNFRHEYF

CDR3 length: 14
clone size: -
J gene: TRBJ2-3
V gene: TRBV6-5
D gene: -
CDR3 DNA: TGTGCCAGCCGCGGGACAGCTAGCACAGATACGCAGTATTTT
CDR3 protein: CASRGTASTDTQYF

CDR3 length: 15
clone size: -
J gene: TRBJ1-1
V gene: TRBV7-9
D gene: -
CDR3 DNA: TGTGCCAGCAGCTTAGTGTCGGGGTCGGACACTGAAGCTTTCTTT
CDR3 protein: CASSLVSGSDTEAFF

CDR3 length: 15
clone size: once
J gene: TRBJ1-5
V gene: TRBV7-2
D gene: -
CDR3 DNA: TGTGCCAGCAGCTCCCGGGTAGCGGGGGGTCAGCCCCAGCATTTT
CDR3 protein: CASSSRVAGGQPQHF

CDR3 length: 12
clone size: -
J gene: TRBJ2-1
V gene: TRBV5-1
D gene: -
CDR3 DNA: TGCGCCAGCAGCTTGGGGGCTAATGAGCAGTTCTTC
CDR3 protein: CASSLGANEQFF

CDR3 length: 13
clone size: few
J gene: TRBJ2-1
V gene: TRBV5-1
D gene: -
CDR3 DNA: TGCGCCAGCAGCTTTGGCCAGAACAATGAGCAGTTCTTC
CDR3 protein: CASSFGQNNEQFF